This TCR beta chain originates from a study of CD8+ T cells in alopecia areata. V lost 2 bases and J lost 4, with 17 bases in between. This CDR3 is built from 16 residues. Germline CDR1 SGHAT, CDR2 FQNNGV. Treatment: oral pan-JAK inhibitor, 5-10 mg twice daily. It was from alopecia areata patients that lesional scalp punch biopsies and peripheral blood were collected. Broader study findings: A large proportion of expanded lesional clones were detected persisting in scalp and blood during tofacitinib.

This clone was counted only a few times. Its antigen is not identified. The sequencing template was cDNA reverse transcribed from extracted RNA. Data came from immunoSEQ multiplex PCR; TCRdb stores just in-frame clones and leaves some out. The data show about 76,000 clones, around two thirds seen once. The receptor comes from a human donor with alopecia areata. This chain joins TRBV11-2 and TRBJ1-2; possible D gene TRBD1, 5 bases. The sample here was CD8+ T cells sorted from blood, taken at week 24, from a patient treated with tofacitinib. The chain's CDR3 is CASSLIEGPSSYGYTF. CDR3 sequence (DNA): TGTGCCAGCAGCTTAATAGAGGGGCCGTCGAGCTATGGCTACACCTTC.